This note documents a single T cell receptor (beta chain) sequence. Its antigen is unidentified. CDR1 and CDR2 from the germline V gene are MDHEN and SYDVKM. Trimming left V 5 bases short and J 1 base short, with 17 bases between. CDR3 length: 16 residues. These data are taken from a study of cytomegalovirus exposure and HLA in healthy donors. PCR primers comprised 60 Vbeta and 13 Jbeta primers. Sequenced by immunoSEQ multiplex PCR; TCRdb stores in-frame clones only, minus some. The data hold about 200,000 clones, with around 86% observed a single time. Findings of the study overall: The investigators catalogued 150 or so TCR beta chains as cytomegalovirus-associated.

Sequencing input: PBMCs. The V call is TRBV28, the J call TRBJ1-1; perhaps TRBD1 as D (6 bases). The clonotype originates from a woman aged 18-35 years in good health and CMV-seronegative. This CDR3 reads CASSPGTPPPNTEAFF. The CDR3 nucleotides are TGTGCCAGCAGTCCTGGGACACCCCCTCCGAACACTGAAGCTTTCTTT.